These T cell receptor beta chains were read from a single sample in a study of blood T cell repertoires in COVID-19. Profiled with immunoSEQ multiplex PCR; TCRdb holds only in-frame clones, not every one. The sample lists fewer than 250,000 clones, about 91% seen once, with roughly 2.6% in the top ten. What was sequenced was PBMCs or T cells enriched from blood (not recorded which). These receptors came from a woman aged 25 to 39 with acute COVID-19. Both conserved end residues are trimmed from each CDR3.

TRBV10-3	TRBJ1-3	AIRGDTSMSGNTIY
TRBV4-3	TRBJ2-7	ASSQVITGKSYEQY
TRBV3-1/TRBV3-2	TRBJ2-5	ASTLAGGQETQY
TRBV3-1/TRBV3-2	TRBJ2-7	ASSQEVKGLAPTYEQY
TRBV6-2/TRBV6-3	TRBJ2-7	ASSYGRNEQY
TRBV30	TRBJ1-1	AWSVSSNTEAF
TRBV4-1	TRBJ1-6	ASSQGSLGNSPLH
TRBV19	TRBJ1-6	ASSILGHDNSPLH
TRBV5-4	TRBJ2-5	ASSQPRDRGGETQY
TRBV4-2	TRBJ1-4	ASSPIEQGSPPEKLF
TRBV27	TRBJ1-2	ASSPGQLPYGYT
TRBV25-1	TRBJ1-6	ASSVTQGRGNSPLH
TRBV2	TRBJ2-7	ASSEAPLNENYEQY
TRBV2	TRBJ2-7	ASSDARAYEQY
TRBV7-2	TRBJ1-3	ASSLGPSSGNTIY
TRBV6-1	TRBJ1-2	ASSEVAQGQRRLVYGYT
TRBV7-9	TRBJ2-1	ASSLAIRGYEQF
TRBV30	TRBJ2-3	AWRSIGQGADTQY
TRBV10-3	TRBJ2-7	AISPTFGAYEQY
TRBV20-1	TRBJ2-7	SARAIYEQY
TRBV4-2	TRBJ1-1	ASSRDRQKNTEAF
TRBV9	TRBJ2-5	ASSVSSQETQY
TRBV5-1	TRBJ1-1	ASSDTLNTEAF
TRBV7-8	TRBJ2-7	ASSLVGQGTQDFYEQY
TRBV19	TRBJ2-7	ASQGGYEQY
TRBV5-1	TRBJ1-2	ASSLAGTAYGYT
TRBV6-5	TRBJ1-1	ASSSSYGEVTEAF
TRBV6-6	TRBJ1-2	ASSYASNYGYT
TRBV28	TRBJ1-2	ASSSPMGQFTDYGYT
TRBV28	TRBJ2-6	ASSSIQGSGANVLT
TRBV12-2	TRBJ1-4	ASRLAGTGEEKLF
TRBV14	TRBJ1-1	ASSREGQGADTEAF
TRBV10-2	TRBJ1-1	ASSDEGGREAF
TRBV7-9	TRBJ2-7	ASSSGTGNYEQY
TRBV6-5	TRBJ1-1	ATTEQGEAF
TRBV11-2	TRBJ1-3	ASIPAPGNTIY
TRBV7-9	TRBJ1-1	ASSLETGPRYTEAF
TRBV4-3	TRBJ1-2	ASSQDEPVTAYGYT
TRBV27	TRBJ2-1	ASLDSYNEQF
TRBV7-9	TRBJ2-7	ASSPYRVGHYEQY
TRBV27	TRBJ1-2	ASRPDRDYGYT
TRBV30	TRBJ2-7	ATGTGGIYEQY
TRBV7-6	TRBJ2-1	ASSLRPLAGVTYNEQF
TRBV3-1/TRBV3-2	TRBJ1-1	ASSQPQGPNTEAF
TRBV19	TRBJ1-6	ASSISGTANSPLH
TRBV7-2	TRBJ2-2	ASSVRGGPGELF
TRBV19	TRBJ1-1	ASSIVGREAF
TRBV12-3/TRBV12-4	TRBJ2-5	ASSPGLKETQY
TRBV6-4	TRBJ2-3	ASGRTSDSTDTQY
TRBV27	TRBJ2-1	ASSLSLYGTPEQF
TRBV3-1/TRBV3-2	TRBJ1-4	ASSQPVSGLF
TRBV7-9	TRBJ2-7	ASSLTDTKD
TRBV19	TRBJ1-3	ASITAGNTIY
TRBV11-2	TRBJ2-7	ASSLAGRAYEQY
TRBV27	TRBJ1-2	ASSLEQGDGYT
TRBV6-6	TRBJ1-1	ASSTGVDTEAF